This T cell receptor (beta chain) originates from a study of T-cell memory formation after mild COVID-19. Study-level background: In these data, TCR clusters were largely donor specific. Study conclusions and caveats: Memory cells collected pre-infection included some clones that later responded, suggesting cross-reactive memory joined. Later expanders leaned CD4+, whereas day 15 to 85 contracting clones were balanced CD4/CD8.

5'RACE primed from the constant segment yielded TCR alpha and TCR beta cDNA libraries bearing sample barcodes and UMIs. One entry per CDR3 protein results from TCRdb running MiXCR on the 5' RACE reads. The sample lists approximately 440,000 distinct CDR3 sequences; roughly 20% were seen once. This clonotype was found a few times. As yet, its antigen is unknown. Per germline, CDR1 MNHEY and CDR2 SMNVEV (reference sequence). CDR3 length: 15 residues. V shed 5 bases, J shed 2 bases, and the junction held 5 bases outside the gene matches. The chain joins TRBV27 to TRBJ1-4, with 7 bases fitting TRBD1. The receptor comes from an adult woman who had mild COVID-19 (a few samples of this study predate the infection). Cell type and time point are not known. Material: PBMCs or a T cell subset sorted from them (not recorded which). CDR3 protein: CASSPYRGTNEKLFF. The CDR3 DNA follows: TGTGCCAGCAGTCCCTACAGGGGCACTAATGAAAAACTGTTTTTT. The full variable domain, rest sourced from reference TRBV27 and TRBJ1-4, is EAQVTQNPRYLITVTGKKLTVTCSQNMNHEYMSWYRQDPGLGLRQIYYSMNVEVTDKGDVPEGYKVSRKEKRNFPLILESPSPNQTSLYFCASSPYRGTNEKLFFGSGTQLSVL.